Sequencing of this TCR beta chain was carried out in a study of T cell responses to AZD1222 COVID-19 vaccine. Here immunoSEQ multiplex PCR was the method, and the copy in TCRdb shows in-frame clones only, minus some. The sample has tens of thousands of clones, about 92% seen once; the top ten hold roughly 4.3%. Unmatched junction bases numbered 8, after V lost 7 bases and J lost 6 bases. CDR3 size: 13 residues. Germline values: CDR1 SGHRS, CDR2 YFSETQ. The source is an adult who received the AZD1222 COVID-19 vaccine. This chain connects TRBV5-1 to TRBJ2-7, with TRBD1 identical over 9 bases. The material was peripheral blood, obtained 28 days after the second AZD1222 dose. The CDR3: CASSGQGGSEQYF. As DNA, the CDR3 is TGCGCCAGCTCGGGACAGGGTGGTTCCGAGCAGTACTTC.